A single sample is the source of the 24 T cell receptor beta chains below, sequenced in a study of shared clonotypes between healthy human individuals. Sequencing used immunoSEQ multiplex PCR; TCRdb keeps in-frame clones, though not all of them. Among roughly 640,000 clones, 74% were seen once, and the ten largest hold approximately 1.8%. The sequenced sample was memory CD4+ T cells sorted from blood. Subset reported: CD45RA-negative fraction. The origin of the receptors is a woman aged 30 to 39 in good health.

The chain joins TRBV29-1 to TRBJ2-7; 7 bases agree with TRBD2. Trimming removed 0 bases from V and 3 bases from J; junction bases left unmatched: 14. CDR3 length: 17 amino acids. Germline V gives CDR1 SQVTM, CDR2 ANQGSEA. CDR3 in amino acids: CSVEDGPSGGIHYEQYF. The CDR3 nucleotides are TGCAGCGTTGAAGATGGGCCTAGCGGAGGCATACACTACGAGCAGTACTTC.

The chain employs TRBV7-9 and TRBJ2-1, with 11 bases aligning to TRBD1. This CDR3 is built from 14 residues. Per germline, CDR1 SEHNR and CDR2 FQNEAQ (reference sequence). The J segment lost 9 bases and the V segment lost 1 base, leaving 2 bases of the junction unmatched. The CDR3 region is CASSLGGTGGEQFF. The CDR3 DNA sequence: TGTGCCAGCAGCTTAGGTGGGACAGGGGGTGAGCAGTTCTTC.

The J gene is TRBJ2-6, the V gene TRBV27, with 11 bases identical to TRBD2. Germline loops: CDR1 MNHEY, CDR2 SMNVEV (reference sequence). The CDR3 length is 20 residues. Trimming cost V 3 bases and J 2 bases; bases outside gene matches: 12. The CDR3 DNA reads TGTGCCAGCAGTTTCAGACTAGCGGGAAGGTTTGGGCCTGGGGCCAACGTCCTGACTTTC. Its translation is CASSFRLAGRFGPGANVLTF.

On this clone itself: Other DNA sequences in the same sample also yield this CDR3. The CDR3 DNA follows: TGTGCCAGCAGCTTAACCAACTATGGCTACACCTTC. This translates into CASSLTNYGYTF. The chain carries TRBV5-4 and TRBJ1-2; D unresolved. The germline V gene has CDR1 SGHNT and CDR2 YYREEE (reference sequence). The CDR3 sequence is 12 residues long. V gave up 2 bases and J gave up 2 bases, with 4 bases separating them.

The chain is built from TRBV6-5 and TRBJ1-2; the D is unclear. Germline lookup yields CDR1 MNHEY and CDR2 SVGAGI. Trimming removed 2 bases at V and 4 bases at J, with 14 bases between. The CDR3 extends over 15 amino acids. CDR3 region: CASSYGPGRGYGYTF. The CDR3 nucleotides read TGTGCCAGCAGTTACGGTCCGGGGAGAGGCTATGGCTACACCTTC.

Note on this clone: The same CDR3 arises from other DNA sequences in this sample as well. The V call is TRBV7-2, the J call TRBJ2-3, with TRBD2 as a possible D gene (6 bases). In germline, CDR1 is SGHTA, CDR2 FQGNSA. The V end was cut by 3 bases, the J end by 3 bases, with 10 bases between. This CDR3 contains 14 residues. The CDR3 loop is CASSLPGGTDTQYF. DNA for the CDR3: TGTGCCAGCAGCTTGCCCGGAGGGACAGATACGCAGTATTTT.

The chain recombines TRBV5-1 with TRBJ2-1; a weak D match, TRBD1 (7 bases). This CDR3 has 16 residues. V shed 4 bases and J shed 3 bases, with 17 bases lying between them. The germline V gene has CDR1 SGHRS and CDR2 YFSETQ. This CDR3 is CASSETRDSDYNEQFF. The CDR3 region has the DNA TGCGCCAGCAGCGAGACTAGGGACAGCGACTACAATGAGCAGTTCTTC.

The chain has TRBV5-6 and TRBJ1-1, with TRBD1 as a possible D gene (5 bases). The CDR3 totals 14 residues. V was shortened by 2 bases and J by 0 bases, with 8 bases between the two germline ends. Germline V CDR1 and CDR2: SGHDT, YYEEEE. DNA for the CDR3: TGTGCCAGCAGCTTTTGGGGCATGAACACTGAAGCTTTCTTT. Amino acids: CASSFWGMNTEAFF.

V gene TRBV30 combines with J gene TRBJ1-5; a possible D gene is TRBD1 (5 bases). This CDR3 region has 14 residues. V lost 2 bases, J lost 6 bases, and 14 bases lay in between. Looked up from germline, CDR1 is GTSNPN and CDR2 is SVGIG (reference sequence). The CDR3: CAWSTGVRSQPQHF. DNA of the CDR3: TGTGCCTGGAGTACGGGGGTTCGTTCTCAGCCCCAGCATTTT.

Comments on this clone: This sequence may be a read error, since a much larger clone differs from it by one base. The V and J genes are TRBV2 and TRBJ2-7; D is tentatively TRBD1 or TRBD2 (5 bases each). The germline V gene encodes CDR1 SNHLY and CDR2 FYNNEI. CDR3 length: 12 amino acids. The ends were cut back, 8 bases at V and 5 bases at J, with 13 bases in the middle. This CDR3 is CASLWGIDEQYF. The CDR3 DNA sequence: TGTGCCAGCTTATGGGGGATCGACGAGCAGTACTTC.

In its sample, this clone was seen many times. The chain carries TRBV6-5 and TRBJ2-3; TRBD1 might be the D (6 bases). Looked up from germline, CDR1 is MNHEY and CDR2 is SVGAGI. The CDR3 consists of 16 residues. Trimming removed 0 bases at V and 2 bases at J, with 12 bases between. The CDR3: CASSYSPGAYTDTQYF. The CDR3, as DNA: TGTGCCAGCAGTTACTCGCCAGGGGCGTACACAGATACGCAGTATTTT.

The chain uses TRBV4-2 and TRBJ1-1; D call uncertain. Germline values: CDR1 LGHNA, CDR2 YNFKEQ. V was pared by 0 bases and J by 0 bases, with 5 bases between. The CDR3 loop spans 14 amino acids. CDR3 sequence: CASSQDLLNTEAFF. The CDR3 nucleotides read TGTGCCAGCAGCCAAGATCTTCTGAACACTGAAGCTTTCTTT.

This clone turned up a few times. J is TRBJ2-1 and V is TRBV6-6; 9 bases are shared with TRBD1. The junction had 5 bases not matched to a gene; V was cut back by 3 bases and J by 5 bases. The CDR3 is 15 amino acids. The germline gives CDR1 MNHNY, CDR2 SVGAGI (reference sequence). CDR3 residues: CASSYEGQGNNEQFF. CDR3 in DNA: TGTGCCAGCAGTTATGAGGGACAGGGTAACAATGAGCAGTTCTTC.

The chain links TRBV11-2 to TRBJ2-7, with TRBD2 identical over 11 bases. The germline V gene has CDR1 SGHAT and CDR2 FQNNGV. V shed 3 bases and J 10 bases; nucleotides not matched to a gene: 5. The CDR3 consists of 13 residues. The CDR3, as DNA: TGTGCCAGCAGCTTCGGGACTAGCGGCCGACAGTACTTC. Amino acids: CASSFGTSGRQYF. The variable domain in full, completed from reference TRBV11-2 and TRBJ2-7, reads EAGVAQSPRYKIIEKRQSVAFWCNPISGHATLYWYQQILGQGPKLLIQFQNNGVVDDSQLPKDRFSAERLKGVDSTLKIQPAKLEDSAVYLCASSFGTSGRQYFGPGTRLTVT.

The V call is TRBV27, the J call TRBJ1-5, with a tentative D call TRBD1 (5 bases). Deletions cut 6 bases from V and 5 bases from J, with 17 bases between. In germline, CDR1 is MNHEY, CDR2 SMNVEV (reference sequence). The CDR3 consists of 15 residues. CDR3 nucleotide sequence: TGTGCCAGCAGACCTCGGGCAGGGCTGTATCAGCCCCAGCATTTT. Translating it yields CASRPRAGLYQPQHF.

The V call is TRBV6-4, the J call TRBJ2-1; D may be TRBD1 (6 bases). Germline-derived CDR1 and CDR2 are MRHNA and SNTAGT. Between the trimmed V and J ends, which lost 0 bases and 6 bases, there was a span of 6 bases. CDR3 length: 13 residues. The CDR3 nucleotides read TGTGCCAGCAGTGACTCGGACAGCAATGAGCAGTTCTTC. Translating gives CASSDSDSNEQFF.

V gene TRBV30 combines with J gene TRBJ2-1; D unclear. The CDR3 sequence is 13 residues long. Trimming took off 4 bases at V and 2 bases at J, with 9 bases between the two ends. CDR1 is GTSNPN and CDR2 is SVGIG in the germline V gene (reference sequence). CDR3 in amino acids: CAWTGRPYNEQFF. The CDR3 DNA reads TGTGCCTGGACTGGGCGTCCCTACAATGAGCAGTTCTTC.

The chain carries TRBV28 and TRBJ1-2, with TRBD1 identical over 7 bases. V was pared by 2 bases and J by 8 bases, with 5 bases of the junction left unmatched. The CDR3 totals 13 residues. CDR1 is MDHEN and CDR2 is SYDVKM in the germline V gene. CDR3 DNA sequence: TGTGCCAGCAGTTTAACGAACAGGGGAGGCTACACCTTC. It is translated as CASSLTNRGGYTF.

This clone was found many times. Germline is not matched at one junction end, which may reflect a read error. The chain couples TRBV25-1 to TRBJ2-7; TRBD2 agrees at 13 bases. This CDR3 has 13 amino acids. The V gene's germline CDR1 is MGHDK and CDR2 SYGVNS. Here the CDR3 reads CASSEPGLAGLNF. CDR3 nucleotide sequence: TGTGCCAGCAGTGAGCCGGGACTAGCGGGACTAAACTTC.

This chain joins TRBV6-1 and TRBJ2-3; D is unresolved. CDR1 and CDR2 from the germline V gene are MNHNS and SASEGT. The CDR3 has 14 amino acids. Trimming cost V 3 bases and J 11 bases, with 18 bases left between them. CDR3 DNA: TGTGCCAGCAGTGACAGCTTATTCACAGTCGGGCAGTATTTT. Amino acids: CASSDSLFTVGQYF.

The DNA for the CDR3 is TGTGCCAGCAGCATCGGGACTAGGTATAATGAGCAGTTCTTC. This encodes CASSIGTRYNEQFF. This sequence joins TRBV7-9 and TRBJ2-1; 8 nucleotides match TRBD2. Trimming took 5 bases from V and 7 from J; bases not matched to a gene: 7. Germline loops: CDR1 SEHNR, CDR2 FQNEAQ (reference sequence). The CDR3 consists of 14 residues.

This rearrangement joins TRBV7-3 to TRBJ2-5, with D possibly being TRBD2 (6 bases). The CDR3 sequence is 17 residues long. With 1 base removed from V and 4 bases from J, the gap between germline ends came to 19 bases. From germline, CDR1 is SGHTA and CDR2 FQGTGA. The CDR3 DNA is TGTGCCAGCAGCTTAAACGCGCCGGGAGATTTAGGAGAGACCCAGTACTTC. It is translated as CASSLNAPGDLGETQYF.

This chain uses TRBV7-2 with TRBJ2-1; D may be TRBD2 (6 bases). Trimming removed 1 base at V and 6 bases at J, with 22 bases between. The CDR3 is 18 amino acids. Germline loops: CDR1 SGHTA, CDR2 FQGNSA. CDR3 in amino acids: CASSLDTSRSYNTNEQFF. The CDR3, as DNA: TGTGCCAGCAGCTTAGACACTAGCCGGTCTTATAACACCAATGAGCAGTTCTTC.

Worth noting for this clone: The same CDR3 can be traced to other DNA sequences in this sample. The chain is built from TRBV6-5 and TRBJ2-3; D uncertain. Germline CDR1 and CDR2: MNHEY and SVGAGI. V was pared by 6 bases and J by 5 bases, with 6 bases between. The CDR3 is made up of 11 amino acids. The CDR3 here is CASSQQDTQYF. The DNA of the CDR3 is TGTGCCAGCAGCCAGCAAGATACGCAGTATTTT.